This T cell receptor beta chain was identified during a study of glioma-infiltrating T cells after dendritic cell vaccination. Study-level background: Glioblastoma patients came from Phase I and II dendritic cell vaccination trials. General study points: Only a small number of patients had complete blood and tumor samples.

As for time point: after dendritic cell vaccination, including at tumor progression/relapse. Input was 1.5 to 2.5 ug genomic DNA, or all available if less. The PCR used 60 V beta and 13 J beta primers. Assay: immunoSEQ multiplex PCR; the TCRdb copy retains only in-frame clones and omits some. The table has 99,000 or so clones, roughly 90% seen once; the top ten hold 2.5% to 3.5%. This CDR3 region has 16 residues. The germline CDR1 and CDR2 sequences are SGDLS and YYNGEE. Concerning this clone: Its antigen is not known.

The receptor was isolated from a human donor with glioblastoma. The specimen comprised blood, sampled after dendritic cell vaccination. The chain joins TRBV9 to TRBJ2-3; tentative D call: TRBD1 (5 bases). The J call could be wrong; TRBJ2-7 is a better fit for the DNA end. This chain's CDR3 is CASSVDEGAYGDEQYF. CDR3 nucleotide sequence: TGTGCCAGCAGCGTAGACGAAGGGGCCTATGGTGACGAGCAGTACTTC.